This T cell receptor (beta chain) was profiled in a study of post-analysis software for immune sequencing data (dated by TCRdb to between 2014 and 2017). For context, the study as a whole: The recorded disease courses included relapsing-remitting, secondary progressive and progressive-relapsing multiple sclerosis, and some patients had no subtype annotation. The multiple sclerosis patient repertoires were compared with 10 or so previously published healthy control repertoires from donors aged about 6 to 26 years. A subset of samples was prepared in parallel using single-end sample barcoding, then pooled and co-amplified after Illumina adapter ligation. On the study overall, not on this receptor specifically: Multiple sclerosis patients had significantly lower normalized Chao1 diversity than controls, a result that suggests substantial peripheral T-cell clonal expansion. Direct clustering with F measure revealed strong co-clustering of samples prepared in the same batch, which led to a batch-effect correction. The control group was slightly older than the multiple sclerosis patient group.

Library construction relied on PCR. Instrument used: Illumina HiSeq 2500. To reduce PCR and sequencing biases, unique molecular identifiers were incorporated into the TCR beta cDNA libraries. Roughly 500,000 cDNA molecules were obtained for every 1 to 10 million input T cells, so each molecule roughly corresponded to one T cell. The patient libraries were prepared and sequenced using the same protocol as the earlier healthy control dataset. Samples belonging to the same batch were prepared together, multiplexed and sequenced on a shared HiSeq lane. Per the original workflow: Raw barcoded reads were processed with MIGEC, discarding single-read molecular identifier groups before consensus assembly and CDR3 extraction. VDJtools was used for post-analysis of the clonotype tables, with diversity normalized by down-sampling every dataset to the smallest sample size. Repertoire overlap clustering matched CDR3 amino acid but not nucleotide sequences to correct batch-related cross-sample contamination. The public reads were run again by TCRdb, first through fastp at Q25 and then through MiXCR, and only productive beta chains were kept. Each CDR3 protein appears once, grouped with its most common genes and DNA. These V and J calls rely on TCRdb rather than the paper's analysis. For this sample there are about 400,000 distinct CDR3 sequences; less than 40% appear just once. In total, the top ten clones hold 13% of the sample.

Comments on this clonotype: The antigen it binds to is not known. Base qualities are not at hand, and no much larger clone is one base apart.

To demonstrate the VDJtools post-analysis software, the study profiled TCR beta repertoires from the peripheral blood of about a dozen young patients with multiple sclerosis. The multiple sclerosis patients were children and adolescents ranging in age from roughly 6 to 15 years. The TCR was taken from a girl under 18 with multiple sclerosis. Material: blood.

The DNA reads TGCGCCAGCAGCCCCGGACAACCAATTAGCACAGATACGCAGTATTTT. Translated, it reads CASSPGQPISTDTQYF. This chain joins TRBV5-1 to TRBJ2-3; 5 matching bases give a weak D call of TRBD1. The CDR3 numbers 16 residues from cysteine through phenylalanine. Just the 48-base CDR3 DNA is kept, in frame starting at base 1. Between the V and J ends, shortened by 4 bases and 0 bases respectively, the junction contains 15 bases. CDR1 is given as SGHRS and CDR2 as YFSETQ, both from the germline V gene. Here the CDR3 is joined to the reference TRBV5-1 and TRBJ2-3 genes, and the full variable domain is: KAGVTQTPRYLIKTRGQQVTLSCSPISGHRSVSWYQQTPGQGLQFLFEYFSETQRNKGNFPGRFSGRQFSNSRSEMNVSTLELGDSALYLCASSPGQPISTDTQYFGPGTRLTVL.